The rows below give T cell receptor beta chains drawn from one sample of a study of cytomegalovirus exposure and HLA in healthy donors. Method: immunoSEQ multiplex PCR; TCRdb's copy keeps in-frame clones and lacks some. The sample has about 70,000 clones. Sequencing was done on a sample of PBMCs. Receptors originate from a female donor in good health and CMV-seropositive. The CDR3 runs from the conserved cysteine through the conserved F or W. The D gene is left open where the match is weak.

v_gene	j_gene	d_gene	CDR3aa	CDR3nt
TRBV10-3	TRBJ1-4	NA	CAISDPQQNNEKLFF	TGTGCCATCAGTGACCCCCAACAGAATAATGAAAAACTGTTTTTT
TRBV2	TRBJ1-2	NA	CASSEGQGWGYTF	TGTGCCAGCAGTGAAGGGCAGGGATGGGGCTACACCTTC
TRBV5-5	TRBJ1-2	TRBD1	CASSFGTGVYGYTF	TGTGCCAGCAGCTTCGGGACAGGGGTATATGGCTACACCTTC
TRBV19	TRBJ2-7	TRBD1	CASTTTGGPTYEQYF	TGTGCCAGTACAACGACAGGGGGCCCGACCTACGAGCAGTACTTC
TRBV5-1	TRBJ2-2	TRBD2	CASSWASGLLNTGELFF	TGCGCCAGCAGCTGGGCTAGCGGACTTCTGAACACCGGGGAGCTGTTTTTT
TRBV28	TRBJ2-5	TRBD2	CASRTAGAGGGETQYF	TGTGCCAGCAGAACCGCGGGAGCGGGAGGTGGGGAGACCCAGTACTTC
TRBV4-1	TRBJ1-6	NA	CASSQGGAPGTPLHF	TGCGCCAGCAGCCAGGGGGGAGCCCCAGGTACCCCCCTCCACTTT
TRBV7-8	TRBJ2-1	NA	CASRPRQGSNEQFF	TGTGCCAGCAGACCCCGCCAGGGTTCTAATGAGCAGTTCTTC
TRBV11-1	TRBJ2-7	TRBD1	CASSPGQGGYEQYF	TGTGCCAGCAGCCCCGGACAGGGTGGCTACGAGCAGTACTTC
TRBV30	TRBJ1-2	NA	CACGVGDYTF	TGTGCCTGCGGAGTAGGCGACTACACCTTC
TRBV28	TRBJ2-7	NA	CASSLWGTESAYEQYF	TGTGCCAGCAGTTTATGGGGGACTGAGAGCGCCTACGAGCAGTACTTC
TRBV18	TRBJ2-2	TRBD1	CASSPQTGGNTGELFF	TGTGCCAGCTCACCACAGACAGGGGGCAACACCGGGGAGCTGTTTTTT
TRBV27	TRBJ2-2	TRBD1	CASSLTGGTGELFF	TGTGCCAGCAGTTTAACAGGGGGCACCGGGGAGCTGTTTTTT
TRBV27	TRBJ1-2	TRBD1	CASTTQGTYGYTF	TGTGCCAGCACCACACAGGGGACCTATGGCTACACCTTC
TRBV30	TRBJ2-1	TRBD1	CAWSEGQGNEQFF	TGTGCCTGGAGCGAAGGACAGGGCAATGAGCAGTTCTTC
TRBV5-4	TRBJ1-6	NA	CASSMYNSPLHF	TGTGCCAGCAGTATGTATAATTCACCCCTCCACTTT
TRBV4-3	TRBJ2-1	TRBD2	CASSQISGGINEQFF	TGCGCCAGCAGCCAGATTAGCGGGGGGATCAATGAGCAGTTCTTC
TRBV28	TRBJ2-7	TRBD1	CASSTTGDPFYEQYF	TGTGCCAGCAGCACGACAGGGGACCCCTTCTACGAGCAGTACTTC
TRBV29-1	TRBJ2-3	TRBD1	CSGGGDRISYF	TGCAGCGGGGGTGGGGACAGGATTTCGTATTTT
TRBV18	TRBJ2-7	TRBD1	CASSPSSGDRGDEQYF	TGTGCCAGCTCACCTAGCTCCGGGGACAGGGGCGACGAGCAGTACTTC
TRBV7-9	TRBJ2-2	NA	CASSFRWEKRDTGELFF	TGTGCCAGCAGCTTTAGGTGGGAAAAGAGGGACACCGGGGAGCTGTTTTTT
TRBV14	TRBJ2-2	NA	CASSQEITGQSTGELFF	TGTGCCAGCAGCCAAGAGATCACAGGCCAGAGCACCGGGGAGCTGTTTTTT
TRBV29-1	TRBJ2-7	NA	CSVAVNVYEQYF	TGCAGCGTTGCAGTTAACGTCTACGAGCAGTACTTC
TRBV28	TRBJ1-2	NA	CASSPTGNFNYGYTF	TGTGCCAGCAGTCCGACTGGAAACTTTAACTATGGCTACACCTTC
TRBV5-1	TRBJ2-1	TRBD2	CASSIFSGGADNEQFF	TGCGCCAGCAGCATATTTAGCGGGGGGGCCGACAATGAGCAGTTCTTC
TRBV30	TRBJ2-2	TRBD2	CAWSGLAGEDTGELFF	TGTGCCTGGAGTGGACTAGCGGGGGAGGACACCGGGGAGCTGTTTTTT
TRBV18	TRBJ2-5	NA	CASSDLGETQYF	TGTGCCAGCTCGGACTTAGGGGAGACCCAGTACTTC
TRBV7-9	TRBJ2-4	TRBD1	CASSFFVLPGQGDIQYF	TGTGCCAGCAGCTTTTTCGTCCTTCCGGGACAGGGGGACATTCAGTACTTC
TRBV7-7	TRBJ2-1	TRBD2	CASSLGAGGPNEQFF	TGTGCCAGCAGCTTAGGGGCGGGGGGGCCAAATGAGCAGTTCTTC
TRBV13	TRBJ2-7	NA	CASSLAGDRGEQYF	TGTGCCAGCAGCTTAGCCGGGGATCGTGGCGAGCAGTACTTC
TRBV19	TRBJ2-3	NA	CASSIAGVTDTQYF	TGTGCCAGTAGTATAGCGGGTGTCACAGATACGCAGTATTTT
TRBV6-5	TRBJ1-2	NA	CASSYSEGMGYTF	TGTGCCAGCAGTTACTCGGAGGGGATGGGCTACACCTTC
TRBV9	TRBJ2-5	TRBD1	CASSVGGTGVGETQYF	TGTGCCAGCAGCGTAGGTGGGACAGGGGTCGGAGAGACCCAGTACTTC
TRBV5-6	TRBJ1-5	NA	CASSLDVERDQPQHF	TGTGCCAGCAGCTTGGATGTAGAGAGGGATCAGCCCCAGCATTTT
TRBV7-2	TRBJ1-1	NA	CASSFGTTMNTEAFF	TGTGCCAGCAGCTTTGGGACAACGATGAACACTGAAGCTTTCTTT
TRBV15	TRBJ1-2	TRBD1	CATSRGDREAYGYTF	TGTGCCACCAGCAGAGGGGACAGGGAGGCGTACGGCTACACCTTC